This T cell receptor (beta chain) was captured by sequencing in a study of blood T cells in healthy people across ages. Many counts were recorded for this clonotype. A second roughly 7 to 11 cycle PCR used barcoded and J-beta primers. Carrying 12 random nucleotides, a template-switch adaptor labeled each individual cDNA molecule. TCRdb reprocessed the 5' RACE reads with MiXCR, giving one entry per CDR3 protein. This repertoire shows roughly 1.5 million distinct CDR3 sequences, roughly 43% found once; its top ten account for approximately 4%. Germline CDR1 SQVTM, CDR2 ANQGSEA. The ends were cut back, 3 bases at V and 6 bases at J, with 12 bases in the middle. There are 13 residues in the CDR3.

Specimen: blood. The chain uses TRBV29-1 and TRBJ2-1, with D uncertain. The receptor comes from a young woman in good health. Here the CDR3 DNA reads TGCAGCGTTGAGGAGACAATGGGCAATGAGCAGTTCTTC. Residues: CSVEETMGNEQFF.